These 26 T cell receptor beta chains came from one sample sequenced in a study of identical twins. TCRdb analysed the 5' RACE reads with MiXCR anew, one entry per CDR3 protein. The repertoire includes about 220,000 distinct CDR3 sequences, 7.5% of them detected once, and roughly 2% sits in the top ten. These records were also assigned to another study, of yellow fever vaccine responses in identical twins.

The sequenced sample consisted of memory (CD45RO+) T cells sorted from blood. The receptors shown here come from a woman aged 18-29 years in good health.

This clonotype was counted between two and nine times. The chain has TRBV7-2 and TRBJ2-5; a possible D gene is TRBD2 (5 bases). V dropped 4 bases and J dropped 5 bases, with 14 bases sitting between them. The germline CDR1 and CDR2 sequences are SGHTA and FQGNSA. CDR3 size: 14 residues. The CDR3 bases are TGTGCCAGCAGCTCCGACTACGGGGAGGAGACCCAGTACTTC. Translated, it gives CASSSDYGEETQYF.

This clonotype was observed a handful of times. The chain couples TRBV2 to TRBJ2-2; 9 positions match TRBD1. V dropped 6 bases and J dropped 5; count of bases not matched to a gene: 13. This CDR3 has 17 amino acids. Germline V gene lookup returns CDR1 SNHLY and CDR2 FYNNEI. The CDR3 sequence: CASSDLPGTGFTGELFF. Written as DNA, the CDR3 is TGTGCCAGCAGCGACCTTCCCGGGACAGGGTTTACCGGGGAGCTGTTTTTT.

The J gene is TRBJ2-3, the V gene TRBV2; tentative D call: TRBD1 (6 bases). This CDR3 is built from 16 residues. V lost 5 bases, J lost 2 bases, and 17 bases lay in between. CDR1 is SNHLY, CDR2 FYNNEI, per germline. The CDR3: CASSNTGRRDTDTQYF. The CDR3 bases are TGTGCCAGCAGTAACACAGGGAGAAGGGACACAGATACGCAGTATTTT. Together with reference TRBV2 and TRBJ2-3, the CDR3 gives the full variable domain: EPEVTQTPSHQVTQMGQEVILRCVPISNHLYFYWYRQILGQKVEFLVSFYNNEISEKSEIFDDQFSVERPDGSNFTLKIRSTKLEDSAMYFCASSNTGRRDTDTQYFGPGTRLTVL.

The chain links TRBV29-1 to TRBJ1-3; D ambiguous. The CDR3 contains 11 residues. Germline values: CDR1 SQVTM, CDR2 ANQGSEA. The germline V and J ends were trimmed by 6 bases and 2 bases, with 5 bases remaining between them. The CDR3 reads CSVPAGNTIYF. The CDR3 nucleotides are TGCAGCGTCCCTGCTGGAAACACCATATATTTT.

This clonotype was counted a few times. The CDR3 protein is CASRPTRGLSSYNEQFF. The DNA for the CDR3 is TGTGCCAGCAGGCCAACCCGGGGGTTAAGCTCCTACAATGAGCAGTTCTTC. This chain uses TRBV11-1 with TRBJ2-1, with D maybe TRBD2 (6 bases). V lost 6 bases and J lost 0, with 18 bases in between. This CDR3 has 17 amino acids. Germline V gene lookup returns CDR1 SGHAT and CDR2 FQDESV (reference sequence).

The V and J genes are TRBV20-1 and TRBJ2-2, with 7 bases fitting TRBD2. This CDR3 spans 14 amino acids. CDR1 is DFQATT and CDR2 is SNEGSKA in the germline V gene (reference sequence). V dropped 2 bases and J dropped 1; count of bases not matched to a gene: 1. As DNA, the CDR3 is TGCAGTGCTAGACTAGCGGAGAACACCGGGGAGCTGTTTTTT. Residues: CSARLAENTGELFF.

This clonotype was observed a few times. The CDR3 DNA reads TGTGCCAGTAGTATAGATTCATTTCAGGCCATGAACACTGAAGCTTTCTTT. It yields the protein CASSIDSFQAMNTEAFF. This chain links TRBV19 with TRBJ1-1; D gene ambiguous. The CDR3 consists of 17 residues. From germline, CDR1 is LNHDA and CDR2 SQIVND (reference sequence). Trimming left V 0 bases short and J 0 bases short, with 14 bases between.

Written as DNA, the CDR3 is TGTGCCATCAGTAGGACAGGGGAAGATGGCTACACCTTC. As protein: CAISRTGEDGYTF. The V and J genes are TRBV10-3 and TRBJ1-2; TRBD1 matches at 9 bases. Germline V gene sequence: CDR1 ENHRY, CDR2 SYGVKD. V gave up 5 bases and J gave up 6 bases; unmatched junction bases: 4. This CDR3 region has 13 residues.

The J gene is TRBJ2-3, the V gene TRBV10-3; 7 positions agree with TRBD2. Trimming removed 6 bases from V and 4 bases from J; junction bases left unmatched: 7. The CDR3 length is 14 residues. Looked up from germline, CDR1 is ENHRY and CDR2 is SYGVKD. The CDR3 nucleotides read TGTGCCATCAGGGAGCGGGACCGCCCAGATACGCAGTATTTT. This translates into CAIRERDRPDTQYF.

The chain employs TRBV3-1 and TRBJ1-5, with D possibly matching TRBD1 (6 bases). CDR3 length: 14 amino acids. Trimming pared 5 bases from V and 7 bases from J, leaving 15 bases between. Germline loops: CDR1 LGHDT, CDR2 YNNKEL (reference sequence). DNA for the CDR3: TGTGCCAGCAGCTACGGACAGCAAGAGCAGCCCCAGCATTTT. It yields the protein CASSYGQQEQPQHF.

V usage is TRBV27 and J usage is TRBJ2-7, with 7 bases aligning to TRBD1. J lost 3 bases, V lost 6 bases, and 5 bases had no gene match. The CDR3 has 13 amino acids. Looked up from germline, CDR1 is MNHEY and CDR2 is SMNVEV (reference sequence). The CDR3 here is CASRGDSNYEQYF. The CDR3 coding sequence is TGTGCCAGCAGGGGGGACAGTAACTACGAGCAGTACTTC.

The rearrangement uses TRBV27 and TRBJ2-2, with 7 bases that match TRBD1. Germline V gene lookup returns CDR1 MNHEY and CDR2 SMNVEV (reference sequence). This CDR3 comprises 16 residues. V gave up 3 bases and J gave up 5 bases; unmatched junction bases: 9. CDR3 DNA sequence: TGTGCCAGCAGTTTCGCACGGACAGGAAAGACCGGGGAGCTGTTTTTT. As protein: CASSFARTGKTGELFF.

The V gene is TRBV6-2 or TRBV6-3, the J gene TRBJ2-7; the D call may be TRBD1 or TRBD2 (5 bases each). The germline V gene encodes CDR1 MNHEY and CDR2 SVGEGT. The CDR3 runs to 13 residues. The V end lost 4 bases, the J end lost 7 bases, and 14 bases lay between the germline ends. The CDR3 nucleotides are TGTGCCAGCAGTTTTGGGACCTTCTGGGAGCAGTACTTC. Its translation: CASSFGTFWEQYF.

The genes are TRBV27 and TRBJ2-5; maybe TRBD1 (6 bases). The CDR3 spans 14 residues. V was clipped by 5 bases and J by 5 bases, with 15 bases between them. The germline V gene encodes CDR1 MNHEY and CDR2 SMNVEV (reference sequence). The chain's CDR3 is CASSLRGSWETQYF. CDR3 sequence (DNA): TGTGCCAGCAGTCTCAGGGGTAGTTGGGAGACCCAGTACTTC.

V and J are TRBV7-9 and TRBJ2-3; D is undetermined. This CDR3 region has 12 residues. Per germline, CDR1 SEHNR and CDR2 FQNEAQ (reference sequence). Between the trimmed V and J ends, which lost 4 bases and 2 bases, there was a span of 4 bases. The CDR3 region is CASSSTTDTQYF. The CDR3 DNA sequence: TGTGCCAGCAGCTCCACCACAGATACGCAGTATTTT.

This clonotype was counted between two and nine times. The chain is built from TRBV15 and TRBJ1-2; D is ambiguous. Deletions cut 1 base from V and 4 bases from J, with 10 bases between. There are 14 residues in the CDR3. Germline CDR1 and CDR2: LNHNV and YYDKDF (reference sequence). For the CDR3, the DNA is TGTGCCACCAGCAGAGGAGGGATAGGCTATGGCTACACCTTC. Its translation is CATSRGGIGYGYTF.

This clonotype was seen ten or more times. This chain connects TRBV24-1 to TRBJ1-5; 9 positions match TRBD1. The CDR3 has 13 amino acids. Trimming at V came to 9 bases and at J to 3 bases, leaving 2 bases not matched to a gene. Germline CDR1 KGHDR, CDR2 SFDVKD. Here the CDR3 reads CATGTGNNQPQHF. The CDR3 DNA reads as TGTGCCACCGGGACAGGGAACAATCAGCCCCAGCATTTT.

This clonotype was found many times. J is TRBJ1-1 and V is TRBV5-1, with TRBD1 matching 10 bases. From germline, CDR1 is SGHRS and CDR2 YFSETQ. The junction had 5 bases not matched to a gene; V was cut back by 5 bases and J by 4 bases. The CDR3 consists of 14 residues. CDR3 loop: CASRLTGGSTEAFF. The CDR3 DNA follows: TGCGCCAGCAGGTTGACAGGGGGCAGCACTGAAGCTTTCTTT. The full variable domain, its missing parts supplied by reference TRBV5-1 and TRBJ1-1, is KAGVTQTPRYLIKTRGQQVTLSCSPISGHRSVSWYQQTPGQGLQFLFEYFSETQRNKGNFPGRFSGRQFSNSRSEMNVSTLELGDSALYLCASRLTGGSTEAFFGQGTRLTVV.

This clonotype was observed a few times. The rearrangement joins TRBV12-3 or TRBV12-4 to TRBJ1-1; 7 bases fit TRBD1. V shed 6 bases, J shed 6 bases, and the junction held 13 bases outside the gene matches. This CDR3 has 15 amino acids. The CDR3, as DNA: TGTGCCAGCAGACTCGACGACAGGGAAGGTTCTGAAGCTTTCTTT. Its protein is CASRLDDREGSEAFF.

This clonotype was seen at least ten times. CDR3 sequence reads: CASRQESGTPTREQYF. For the CDR3, the DNA is TGTGCCAGCAGGCAAGAATCCGGGACACCAACGAGGGAGCAGTACTTC. The V and J genes are TRBV7-2 and TRBJ2-7; possible D gene TRBD1, 6 bases. CDR3 length equals 16 residues. Trimming took off 6 bases at V and 7 bases at J, with 25 bases between the two ends. Looked up from germline, CDR1 is SGHTA and CDR2 is FQGNSA.

This clonotype was found a few times. The chain joins TRBV4-3 to TRBJ2-1; 7 nucleotides align to TRBD2. J lost 4 bases, V lost 1 base, and 7 bases had no gene match. Germline loops: CDR1 LGHNA, CDR2 YSLEER. The CDR3 loop spans 16 amino acids. In DNA, the CDR3 is TGCGCCAGCAGCCAAGTTGGTAGCGGGCGATACAATGAGCAGTTCTTC. It codes for CASSQVGSGRYNEQFF.

The rearrangement uses TRBV2 and TRBJ2-3, with TRBD2 matching 12 bases. In germline, CDR1 is SNHLY, CDR2 FYNNEI. Trimming removed 10 bases from V and 8 bases from J; junction bases left unmatched: 22. The CDR3 runs to 18 residues. The CDR3 loop is CAISNGPLAGGPRGTQYF. The CDR3 DNA follows: TGTGCCATCAGCAACGGCCCACTAGCGGGGGGCCCACGGGGTACGCAGTATTTT.

The rearrangement uses TRBV12-3 or TRBV12-4 and TRBJ2-3; a possible D gene is TRBD1 (5 bases). V was shortened by 7 bases and J by 0 bases, with 14 bases between the two germline ends. This CDR3 is built from 15 residues. CDR3 in amino acids: CASTKTAKSTDTQYF. The CDR3 DNA reads as TGTGCCAGCACCAAGACAGCCAAGAGCACAGATACGCAGTATTTT.

This clonotype has a handful of counts. The rearrangement joins TRBV7-2 to TRBJ1-5; TRBD1 is a possible D gene (5 bases). The ends were cut back, 1 base at V and 6 bases at J, with 13 bases in the middle. The CDR3 is 15 amino acids. Germline CDR1 and CDR2: SGHTA and FQGNSA. The CDR3 DNA is TGTGCCAGCAGCTTAGGGGGGAAGCCAAGTCAGCCCCAGCATTTT. Its protein product is CASSLGGKPSQPQHF.

This rearrangement joins TRBV11-1 to TRBJ2-5; TRBD2 matches 10 bases. Germline V gives CDR1 SGHAT, CDR2 FQDESV (reference sequence). The CDR3 length is 18 residues. The ends lost 1 base at V and 4 bases at J; junction bases unmatched: 12. CDR3 sequence reads: CASSLDVGLAGEIETQYF. CDR3 DNA sequence: TGTGCCAGCAGCTTAGATGTTGGCCTAGCGGGGGAGATAGAGACCCAGTACTTC.

This clonotype has more than one count but fewer than ten. V is TRBV5-5 and J is TRBJ1-1, with no clear D. The germline V gene has CDR1 SGHKS and CDR2 YYEKEE (reference sequence). The CDR3 is made up of 14 amino acids. Trimming took 0 bases from V and 14 from J, leaving 20 bases between them. The CDR3 nucleotides read TGTGCCAGCAGCTTGGACCCCTGGACGGGCGGCGTGTTCTTT. As protein: CASSLDPWTGGVFF.